The sequence of this T cell receptor (beta chain) was determined in a study of response to subunit inactivated influenza vaccine. Study results and caveats: New T cells are recruited in small numbers by each seasonal influenza vaccination, according to the authors' suggestion.

A word on this clonotype: The antigen is not known.

TCRdb analysed the RT-PCR reads with MiXCR anew, one entry per CDR3 protein. The sample has hundreds of thousands of distinct CDR3 sequences, approximately 10% seen once; the top ten hold 10%. Source: PBMCs from blood, taken on the day of vaccination. The TCR comes from a man aged 50-59 years who received an inactivated influenza vaccine.

The CDR3 is CASSSTGGEGYGYTF. The CDR3, as DNA: TGTGCCAGCAGCTCCACAGGGGGCGAGGGCTATGGCTACACCTTC. This rearrangement joins TRBV7-9 to TRBJ1-2, with 9 positions matching TRBD1. Trimming removed 4 bases from V and 4 bases from J; junction bases left unmatched: 7. Germline V CDR1 and CDR2: SEHNR, FQNEAQ (reference sequence). The CDR3 contains 15 residues.